This T cell receptor beta chain was observed in a study of OX40 agonist ivuxolimab in advanced cancers. Clones were read by immunoSEQ multiplex PCR, and TCRdb kept only the in-frame ones, dropping some. The sample holds about 79,000 clones, about 90% seen once. Germline loops: CDR1 MNHEY, CDR2 SMNVEV (reference sequence). The CDR3 is 14 amino acids. V lost 1 base, J lost 5 bases, and 11 bases lay in between. The V gene is TRBV27, the J gene TRBJ1-2, with D perhaps TRBD1 (6 bases). The source material was CD4+ or CD8+ T cells sorted from blood, sampled in a trial of the OX40 agonist ivuxolimab. The TCR comes from an adult with an advanced solid tumor such as melanoma, head and neck, liver or kidney cancer. For the CDR3, the DNA is TGTGCCAGCAGTTTATTGGGGGGGCAGTATGGCTACACCTTC. Protein: CASSLLGGQYGYTF.